This T cell receptor beta chain is drawn from a study of tumor-infiltrating lymphocytes in oesophageal squamous cell carcinoma. TCRdb reprocessed the PCR reads with MiXCR, giving one entry per CDR3 protein. Of some 15,000 distinct CDR3 sequences listed, 40% to 45% were seen once; the top ten hold roughly 40%. The CDR3 is 15 amino acids. Germline V gene data show CDR1 as SGHTA and CDR2 as FQGTGA. The ends were cut back, 5 bases at V and 0 bases at J, with 11 bases in the middle. The chain recombines TRBV7-3 with TRBJ2-1; TRBD2 might be the D (6 bases). This TCR was sampled from a female donor with esophageal squamous cell carcinoma. The sample was blood. The CDR3 spells CASSPRDSSYNEQFF. The CDR3 DNA follows: TGTGCCAGCAGCCCTAGGGACTCCTCCTACAATGAGCAGTTCTTC.